The 13 T cell receptor beta chains given below trace back to one sample, sequenced in a study of T cells after yellow fever vaccination (dated 2019 in TCRdb). The sample's treatment or condition label, decoded: live attenuated yellow fever vaccine strain. Library preparation employed 5' RACE. Sequenced on an Illumina HiSeq 2500. The public sequencing data were trimmed at Q25 with fastp and processed into clonotypes with MiXCR by TCRdb, which kept only in-frame beta chains. Each CDR3 protein appears once, grouped with its most common genes and DNA. Here the sample has about 85,000 distinct CDR3 sequences; roughly 14% occur a single time. The ten largest clonotypes hold about 26% of the sample. The sample here was CD8+ T cells not binding an NS4B(214-222) dextramer, sorted from PBMCs, taken about 20 days after the first yellow fever vaccination. Taken with the paper, the label for cell subset or site translates to: NS4B epitope dextramer-negative CD8 T cells. The receptors were sampled from a man between 18 and 35 years old who received the YFV17D yellow fever vaccine.

J is TRBJ1-2 and V is TRBV4-3; D unresolved. The CDR3 loop spans 18 amino acids. CDR1 and CDR2 from the germline V gene are LGHNA and YSLEER. V was shortened by 3 bases and J by 7 bases, with 27 bases between the two germline ends. The CDR3 is CASSHGHTDRRSSGGYTF. Written as DNA, the CDR3 is TGCGCCAGCAGCCATGGGCACACGGACCGGAGGTCTTCAGGTGGCTACACCTTC.

The genes are TRBV10-3 and TRBJ2-3; tentative D call: TRBD2 (6 bases). The CDR3 length is 17 residues. V lost 0 bases, J lost 2 bases, and 15 bases lay in between. Germline CDR1 is ENHRY and CDR2 is SYGVKD. CDR3 DNA: TGTGCCATCAGTGAGTCGGGCCGGGGGAGCTTCACAGATACGCAGTATTTT. Encoded protein: CAISESGRGSFTDTQYF.

This clonotype came up a few times. The chain combines TRBV7-2 with TRBJ2-3; TRBD2 matches at 9 bases. Germline V gene lookup returns CDR1 SGHTA and CDR2 FQGNSA. CDR3 length: 16 amino acids. Trimming at V came to 5 bases and at J to 4 bases, leaving 10 bases not matched to a gene. CDR3 sequence reads: CASSLPRAGGSDTQYF. Here the CDR3 DNA reads TGTGCCAGCAGCCTCCCCCGGGCGGGGGGGTCAGATACGCAGTATTTT.

This clonotype was counted many times. This chain uses TRBV9 with TRBJ2-1; the match to TRBD1 covers 9 bases. V dropped 0 bases and J dropped 9; count of bases not matched to a gene: 10. Germline CDR1 is SGDLS and CDR2 is YYNGEE. The length of the CDR3 is 16 residues. DNA of the CDR3: TGTGCCAGCAGCGTAGTCGGGACAGGGCTATTAGGTGAGCAGTTCTTC. Translating gives CASSVVGTGLLGEQFF.

V usage is TRBV7-2 and J usage is TRBJ1-1; 7 bases line up with TRBD1. CDR1 is SGHTA and CDR2 is FQGNSA in the germline V gene. J lost 6 bases, V lost 4 bases, and 5 bases had no gene match. The CDR3 is made up of 13 amino acids. Here the CDR3 reads CASSSDRRAEAFF. For the CDR3, the DNA is TGTGCCAGCAGCTCGGACAGGCGAGCTGAAGCTTTCTTT.

The genes are TRBV6-2 or TRBV6-3 and TRBJ2-5, with unresolved D. CDR3 length equals 14 residues. Germline-derived CDR1 and CDR2 are MNHEY and SVGEGT. V was trimmed by 5 bases and J by 1 base, leaving 11 bases between them. Here the CDR3 reads CASSQTLVQETQYF. CDR3 in DNA: TGTGCCAGCAGTCAGACCCTGGTCCAAGAGACCCAGTACTTC.

This clonotype was counted only a few times. This chain uses TRBV9 with TRBJ2-4; a possible D gene is TRBD2 (6 bases). The germline V and J ends were trimmed by 4 bases and 0 bases, with 20 bases remaining between them. The CDR3 is 18 residues long. Germline CDR1 is SGDLS and CDR2 is YYNGEE. The CDR3 DNA reads as TGTGCCAGCAGCCCCTCCGGGGAGGCGACCTTAGCCAAAAACATTCAGTACTTC. Its translation: CASSPSGEATLAKNIQYF.

The rearrangement joins TRBV14 to TRBJ1-2, with D possibly matching TRBD1 (5 bases). V lost 0 bases and J lost 0, with 11 bases in between. Germline CDR1 is SGHDN and CDR2 is FVKESK. The CDR3 is 16 amino acids. DNA of the CDR3: TGTGCCAGCAGCCAAGATAGCGGGGCCACTAACTATGGCTACACCTTC. Its translation is CASSQDSGATNYGYTF.

V and J are TRBV5-8 and TRBJ2-5; no clear D. Germline values: CDR1 SGHTS, CDR2 YDEGEE. The CDR3 is 15 residues long. Trimming cost V 4 bases and J 5 bases, with 18 bases left between them. The CDR3 DNA is TGTGCCAGCAGCCCCGTACAGTCTTTGGGTGAGACCCAGTACTTC. Encoded protein: CASSPVQSLGETQYF.

This chain uses TRBV12-3 or TRBV12-4 with TRBJ1-1; 7 bases line up with TRBD1. Trimming at V came to 6 bases and at J to 2 bases, leaving 6 bases not matched to a gene. The length of the CDR3 is 14 residues. CDR3 sequence: CASRQDRVNTEAFF. CDR3 nucleotide sequence: TGTGCCAGCAGGCAAGACAGGGTAAACACTGAAGCTTTCTTT.

This clonotype occurred a few times. The V and J genes are TRBV15 and TRBJ2-5, with 7 bases fitting TRBD1. There are 14 residues in the CDR3. Trimming took 5 bases from V and 5 from J; bases not matched to a gene: 8. Germline CDR1 reads LNHNV; CDR2 reads YYDKDF (reference sequence). CDR3 coding DNA: TGTGCCACCAGCCTCCCGGGACAGCGGGAGACCCAGTACTTC. Translation: CATSLPGQRETQYF.

The chain is built from TRBV12-3 or TRBV12-4 and TRBJ1-2; 9 positions agree with TRBD1. V dropped 6 bases and J dropped 5; count of bases not matched to a gene: 10. The CDR3 has 15 residues. DNA for the CDR3: TGTGCCAGCAGAACAGGGGGCTCCTTGCGGTATGGCTACACCTTC. Translated, it gives CASRTGGSLRYGYTF.

The table lists this clonotype with a few counts. The V and J genes are TRBV27 and TRBJ1-1; D uncertain. V was cut by 5 bases and J by 3 bases, with 16 bases left in between. In germline, CDR1 is MNHEY, CDR2 SMNVEV (reference sequence). CDR3 length equals 15 residues. The DNA for the CDR3 is TGTGCCAGCAGTCCCTACCTCGGAGGAGACACTGAAGCTTTCTTT. Its protein is CASSPYLGGDTEAFF.